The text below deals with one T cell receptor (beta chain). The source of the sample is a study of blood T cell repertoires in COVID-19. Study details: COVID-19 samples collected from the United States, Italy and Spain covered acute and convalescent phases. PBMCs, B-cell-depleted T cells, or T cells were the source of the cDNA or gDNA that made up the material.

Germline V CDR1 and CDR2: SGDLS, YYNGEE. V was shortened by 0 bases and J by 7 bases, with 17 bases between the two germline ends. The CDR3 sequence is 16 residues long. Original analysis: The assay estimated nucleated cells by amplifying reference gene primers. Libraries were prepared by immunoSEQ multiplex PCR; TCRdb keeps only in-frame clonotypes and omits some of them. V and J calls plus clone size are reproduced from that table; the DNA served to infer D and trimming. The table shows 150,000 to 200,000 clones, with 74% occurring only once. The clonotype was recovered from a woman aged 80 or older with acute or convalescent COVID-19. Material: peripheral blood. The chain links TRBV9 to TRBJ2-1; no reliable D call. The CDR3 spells CASSVAQWATGNEQFF. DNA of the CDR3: TGTGCCAGCAGCGTAGCACAGTGGGCCACTGGGAATGAGCAGTTCTTC.